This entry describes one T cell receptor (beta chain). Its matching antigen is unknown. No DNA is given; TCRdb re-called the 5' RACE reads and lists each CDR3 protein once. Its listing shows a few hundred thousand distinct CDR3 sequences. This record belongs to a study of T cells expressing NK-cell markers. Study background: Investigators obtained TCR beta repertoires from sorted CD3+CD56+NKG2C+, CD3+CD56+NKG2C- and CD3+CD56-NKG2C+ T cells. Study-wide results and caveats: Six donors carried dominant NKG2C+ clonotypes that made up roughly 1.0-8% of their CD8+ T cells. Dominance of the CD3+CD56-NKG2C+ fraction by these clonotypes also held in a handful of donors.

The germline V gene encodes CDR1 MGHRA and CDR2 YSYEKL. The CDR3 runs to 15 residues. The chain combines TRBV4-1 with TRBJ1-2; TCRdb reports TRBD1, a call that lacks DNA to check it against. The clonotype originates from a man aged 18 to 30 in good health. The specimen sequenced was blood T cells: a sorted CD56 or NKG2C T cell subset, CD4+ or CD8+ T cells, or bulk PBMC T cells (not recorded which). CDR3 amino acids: CASSQELGGENGYTF.